A single sample gave rise to the 11 T cell receptor beta chains below, sequenced in a study of T cell responses to AZD1222 COVID-19 vaccine. Assay used: immunoSEQ multiplex PCR; TCRdb lists only in-frame clones, some missing. The table lists about 180,000 clones, 85% to 90% of them singletons, with 1.5% to 2% in the top ten. This specimen consisted of peripheral blood, obtained on day 0 of AZD1222 vaccination. The receptor source for this set is an adult in good health.

This chain links TRBV6-6 with TRBJ2-5; no clear D. This CDR3 comprises 12 residues. V was clipped by 4 bases and J by 1 base, with 4 bases between them. Germline V gene sequence: CDR1 MNHNY, CDR2 SVGAGI (reference sequence). The DNA for the CDR3 is TGTGCCAGCAGTTTGTCCCAAGAGACCCAGTACTTC. Protein sequence: CASSLSQETQYF.

This chain uses TRBV5-6 with TRBJ2-4; D is possibly TRBD2 (6 bases). The CDR3 contains 13 residues. V was clipped by 4 bases and J by 7 bases, with 12 bases between them. The germline CDR1 and CDR2 sequences are SGHDT and YYEEEE. Here the CDR3 DNA reads TGTGCCAGCAGCACCCGGGGGATCAACATTCAGTACTTC. It yields the protein CASSTRGINIQYF.

The chain recombines TRBV24-1 with TRBJ1-5, with D possibly matching TRBD1 (6 bases). The germline CDR1 and CDR2 sequences are KGHDR and SFDVKD. The CDR3 covers 14 residues. Trimming left V 5 bases short and J 4 bases short, with 11 bases between. CDR3: CATSVTGTNQPQHF. The CDR3 nucleotides read TGTGCCACCAGTGTCACAGGGACTAATCAGCCCCAGCATTTT.

The rearrangement links TRBV30 to TRBJ2-2; D perhaps matches TRBD2 (5 bases). The CDR3 runs 15 residues. The ends were cut back, 5 bases at V and 2 bases at J, with 15 bases in the middle. The V gene's germline CDR1 is GTSNPN and CDR2 SVGIG (reference sequence). CDR3 nucleotides: TGTGCCTGGTTTGGCGGGCTACGTAACACCGGGGAGCTGTTTTTT. This translates into CAWFGGLRNTGELFF.

The chain joins TRBV5-6 to TRBJ1-4, with D hard to call. Germline values: CDR1 SGHDT, CDR2 YYEEEE. Trimming left V 5 bases short and J 8 bases short, with 13 bases between. This CDR3 is 13 amino acids long. The CDR3 loop reads CASSSSSGEKLFF. CDR3 nucleotides: TGTGCCAGCAGTTCATCTAGCGGGGAAAAACTGTTTTTT. The complete variable domain, with remaining parts taken from reference TRBV5-6 and TRBJ1-4, reads DAGVTQSPTHLIKTRGQQVTLRCSPKSGHDTVSWYQQALGQGPQFIFQYYEEEERQRGNFPDRFSGHQFPNYSSELNVNALLLGDSALYLCASSSSSGEKLFFGSGTQLSVL.

This rearrangement joins TRBV30 to TRBJ2-5, with 9 bases fitting TRBD1. The CDR3 is 13 residues long. CDR1 is GTSNPN and CDR2 is SVGIG in the germline V gene (reference sequence). The J segment lost 4 bases and the V segment lost 5 bases, leaving 5 bases of the junction unmatched. CDR3 in DNA: TGTGCCTGGGGACAGGGGATCTCAGAGACCCAGTACTTC. This sequence encodes CAWGQGISETQYF.

The V and J genes are TRBV20-1 and TRBJ1-5, with a possible D match to TRBD1 (6 bases). CDR3 size: 14 residues. V was trimmed by 8 bases and J by 3 bases, leaving 17 bases between them. Germline V gene data show CDR1 as DFQATT and CDR2 as SNEGSKA (reference sequence). CDR3 nucleotide sequence: TGCAGTTCTAATGACAGGCAGTCCAATCAGCCCCAGCATTTT. The encoded protein is CSSNDRQSNQPQHF.

The chain combines TRBV15 with TRBJ2-7; TRBD1 or TRBD2 may be the D gene (5 bases each). V was clipped by 1 base and J by 2 bases, with 12 bases between them. CDR3 length: 15 residues. The germline V gene has CDR1 LNHNV and CDR2 YYDKDF (reference sequence). CDR3 residues: CATSRAGTGTYEQYF. The CDR3 DNA sequence: TGTGCCACCAGCAGAGCCGGGACGGGGACCTACGAGCAGTACTTC.

The rearrangement joins TRBV6-6 to TRBJ2-7; 9 nucleotides line up with TRBD1. Losses at the gene ends were 4 bases for V and 1 base for J; bases not matched to a gene: 5. The CDR3 has 15 residues. CDR1 and CDR2 (germline): MNHNY, SVGAGI (reference sequence). The CDR3 sequence is CASSSTGTGSYEQYV. The CDR3 bases are TGTGCCAGCAGTTCCACCGGGACAGGGTCCTACGAGCAGTACGTC.

This clone has only a few counts. The rearrangement uses TRBV28 and TRBJ1-1, with D possibly being TRBD1 (5 bases). Trimming removed 4 bases at V and 3 bases at J, with 18 bases between. The CDR3 runs 16 residues. CDR1 is MDHEN and CDR2 is SYDVKM in the germline V gene. This CDR3 reads CASSSPWTAGHTEAFF. CDR3 DNA: TGTGCCAGCAGTTCCCCTTGGACGGCGGGGCACACTGAAGCTTTCTTT.

This clone was recorded a few times. This chain uses TRBV2 with TRBJ2-5; D unresolved. The CDR3 is 11 residues long. Germline CDR1 is SNHLY and CDR2 is FYNNEI. V was cut by 4 bases and J by 8 bases, with 8 bases left in between. CDR3 protein: CASSGLETQYF. As DNA, the CDR3 is TGTGCCAGCAGTGGCTTGGAAACCCAGTACTTC.